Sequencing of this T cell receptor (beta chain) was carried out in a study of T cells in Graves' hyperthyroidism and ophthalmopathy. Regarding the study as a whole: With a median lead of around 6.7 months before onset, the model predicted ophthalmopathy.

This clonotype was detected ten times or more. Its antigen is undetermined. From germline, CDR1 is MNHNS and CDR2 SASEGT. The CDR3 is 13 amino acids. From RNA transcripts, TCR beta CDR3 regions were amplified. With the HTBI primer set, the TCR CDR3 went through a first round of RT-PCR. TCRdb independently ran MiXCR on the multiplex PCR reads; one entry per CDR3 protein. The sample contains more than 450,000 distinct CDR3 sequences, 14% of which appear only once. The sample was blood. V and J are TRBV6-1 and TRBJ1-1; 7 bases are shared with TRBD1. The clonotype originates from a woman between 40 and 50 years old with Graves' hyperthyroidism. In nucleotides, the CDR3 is TGTGCTTCGGGGGCAGGGGGGAACACTGAAGCTTTCTTT. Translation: CASGAGGNTEAFF.